Each of the 11 T cell receptor beta chains below was sequenced from the same sample in a study of blood T cell repertoires in COVID-19. Measured with immunoSEQ multiplex PCR; TCRdb has only the in-frame clones, and not every one. The table includes around 300,000 clones, less than 90% detected once. Sequencing used PBMCs or T cells enriched from blood (not recorded which). These TCRs come from a woman aged 45-65 years who had recovered from COVID-19.

The rearrangement links TRBV29-1 to TRBJ2-1; D may be TRBD2 (6 bases). CDR1 is SQVTM, CDR2 ANQGSEA, per germline. Trimming stripped 1 base from V and 13 bases from J, with 20 bases between. The CDR3 spans 14 residues. In nucleotides, the CDR3 is TGCAGCGTTGAAGTTACAGTCCGGGACTCCCAACAGTTCTTC. This gives the protein CSVEVTVRDSQQFF.

This chain links TRBV5-4 with TRBJ1-2, with D hard to call. CDR3 length: 13 residues. V lost 5 bases to trimming and J lost 1 base, with 9 bases between them. CDR1 and CDR2 from the germline V gene are SGHNT and YYREEE (reference sequence). This CDR3 reads CASRVSINYGYTF. The CDR3 nucleotides are TGTGCCAGCAGGGTCAGTATTAACTATGGCTACACCTTC.

A word on this clone: At the DNA level, this CDR3 is encoded by other sequences in the same sample as well. This chain joins TRBV27 and TRBJ1-1; no clear D gene. CDR1 and CDR2 (germline): MNHEY, SMNVEV (reference sequence). V was cut by 3 bases and J by 1 base, with 6 bases left in between. This CDR3 has 13 residues. CDR3 residues: CASSFRENTEAFF. CDR3 DNA: TGTGCCAGCAGTTTTCGGGAGAACACTGAAGCTTTCTTT.

V and J are TRBV2 and TRBJ2-7; D perhaps matches TRBD1 (6 bases). The V gene lost 8 bases and the J gene lost 0 bases, with 11 bases spanning the gap. The CDR3 is made up of 13 amino acids. Germline assignment: CDR1 SNHLY and CDR2 FYNNEI. The CDR3 reads CASVRGPSYEQYF. For the CDR3, the DNA is TGTGCCAGCGTCAGGGGACCCTCCTACGAGCAGTACTTC.

This clone was seen only once. In nucleotides, the CDR3 is TGTGCCAGCAGCGCAGGACTCGCGAATGAAAAACTGTTTTTT. This codes for CASSAGLANEKLFF. The chain links TRBV7-2 to TRBJ1-4; unclear D gene. Germline V gene lookup returns CDR1 SGHTA and CDR2 FQGNSA. The CDR3 has 14 residues. V shed 5 bases and J shed 5 bases, with 12 bases lying between them.

This rearrangement joins TRBV6-6 to TRBJ1-5, with D unresolved. CDR1 is MNHNY and CDR2 is SVGAGI in the germline V gene (reference sequence). Trimming stripped 2 bases from V and 0 bases from J, with 8 bases between. CDR3 length: 15 amino acids. The CDR3 DNA is TGTGCCAGCAGTTACGGCCAGAATAGCAATCAGCCCCAGCATTTT. Residues: CASSYGQNSNQPQHF.

V usage is TRBV5-4 and J usage is TRBJ2-7; weak D call: TRBD1 (6 bases). The CDR3 contains 14 residues. Per the germline V gene, CDR1 is SGHNT and CDR2 is YYREEE (reference sequence). The V and J ends lost 5 bases and 2 bases respectively, with 14 bases between them. CDR3 loop: CASRRSGDTYEQYF. The CDR3 DNA sequence: TGTGCCAGCAGACGCTCAGGGGATACCTACGAGCAGTACTTC. The whole variable domain, filled in from reference TRBV5-4 and TRBJ2-7, reads ETGVTQSPTHLIKTRGQQVTLRCSSQSGHNTVSWYQQALGQGPQFIFQYYREEENGRGNFPPRFSGLQFPNYSSELNVNALELDDSALYLCASRRSGDTYEQYFGPGTRLTVT.

J is TRBJ2-5 and V is TRBV28, with 16 bases identical to TRBD2. Germline CDR1 is MDHEN and CDR2 is SYDVKM. Unmatched junction bases numbered 8, after V lost 5 bases and J lost 5 bases. CDR3 length: 17 residues. The CDR3 nucleotides are TGTGCCAGCAGTCGCGGGACTAGCGGGAGGGGAATCGAGACCCAGTACTTC. Translated: CASSRGTSGRGIETQYF.

The chain combines TRBV5-4 with TRBJ2-7; tentative D call: TRBD1 (6 bases). The CDR3 spans 16 residues. In germline, CDR1 is SGHNT, CDR2 YYREEE (reference sequence). V was shortened by 4 bases and J by 2 bases, with 19 bases between the two germline ends. CDR3 coding DNA: TGTGCCAGCAGCACCTGGACAGTCCAACCAACCTACGAGCAGTACTTC. This gives the protein CASSTWTVQPTYEQYF. Full variable domain (outside the CDR3, taken from reference TRBV5-4 and TRBJ2-7): ETGVTQSPTHLIKTRGQQVTLRCSSQSGHNTVSWYQQALGQGPQFIFQYYREEENGRGNFPPRFSGLQFPNYSSELNVNALELDDSALYLCASSTWTVQPTYEQYFGPGTRLTVT.

V is TRBV7-9 and J is TRBJ2-7; 9 bases fit TRBD2. The V gene end was trimmed by 1 base and the J gene end by 6 bases; junction bases not matched to a gene: 10. This CDR3 comprises 16 residues. Germline lookup yields CDR1 SEHNR and CDR2 FQNEAQ (reference sequence). CDR3 in amino acids: CASSLVWASGTGEQYF. The DNA for the CDR3 is TGTGCCAGCAGCTTAGTTTGGGCTAGCGGGACCGGCGAGCAGTACTTC.

This clone was seen more than once but under ten times. V is TRBV4-1 and J is TRBJ1-2, with D possibly matching TRBD1 (5 bases). The germline V and J ends were trimmed by 1 base and 4 bases, with 13 bases remaining between them. CDR3 length: 15 residues. Germline CDR1 MGHRA, CDR2 YSYEKL. CDR3 nucleotide sequence: TGCGCCAGCAGCCAAGTCCCTCAGGGTTTCTATGGCTACACCTTC. Translated: CASSQVPQGFYGYTF.